What follows is one T cell receptor (beta chain) and its context. Some clones are missing from TCRdb's copy, which holds only in-frame ones; the method was immunoSEQ multiplex PCR. The sample carries tens of thousands of clones, 84% recorded once. The record originates from a study of OX40 agonist ivuxolimab in advanced cancers. There are 14 residues in the CDR3. V lost 6 bases, J lost 3 bases, and 18 bases lay in between. Germline CDR1 reads GTSNPN; CDR2 reads SVGIG (reference sequence). The origin of this receptor is an adult with an advanced solid tumor such as melanoma, head and neck, liver or kidney cancer. The chain carries TRBV30 and TRBJ2-7; D is perhaps TRBD1 or TRBD2 (5 bases each). Sequenced material: CD4+ or CD8+ T cells sorted from blood, taken in a trial of the OX40 agonist ivuxolimab. The CDR3 DNA is TGTGCCTGCGCAACCCGGGACGGTATCTACGAGCAGTACTTC. This sequence encodes CACATRDGIYEQYF. Combining the CDR3 with reference TRBV30 and TRBJ2-7 gives the whole variable domain SQTIHQWPATLVQPVGSPLSLECTVEGTSNPNLYWYRQAAGRGLQLLFYSVGIGQISSEVPQNLSASRPQDRQFILSSKKLLLSDSGFYLCACATRDGIYEQYFGPGTRLTVT.